These 17 T cell receptor beta chains were all obtained from the same sample, sequenced in a study of shared clonotypes between healthy human individuals. Some clones are missing from TCRdb's copy, which holds only in-frame ones; the method was immunoSEQ multiplex PCR. In the table there are 600,000 to 750,000 clones, roughly 87% of which are singletons. Sequenced: memory CD8+ T cells from PBMCs. Specified subset: CD45RO+ cells pooled with CCR7-negative TemRA cells. These receptors all come from a man aged 18 to 35 in good health. Some clones in this sample may be carry-over from other donors' samples.

The chain uses TRBV27 and TRBJ2-7; 8 bases fit TRBD2. Germline CDR1 and CDR2: MNHEY and SMNVEV (reference sequence). V was clipped by 5 bases and J by 1 base; unmatched bases: 10. This CDR3 comprises 16 residues. The CDR3 here is CASSRGAGDASYEQYF. The CDR3 DNA is TGTGCCAGCAGTCGGGGAGCGGGAGATGCATCCTACGAGCAGTACTTC.

This chain links TRBV4-1 with TRBJ2-5; D gene unclear. The CDR3 is made up of 13 amino acids. Per germline, CDR1 MGHRA and CDR2 YSYEKL. V was cut by 3 bases and J by 7 bases, with 12 bases left in between. DNA for the CDR3: TGCGCCAGCAGCCAGCCCCTTTCGGGGACCCAGTACTTC. It encodes CASSQPLSGTQYF.

The chain links TRBV7-9 to TRBJ2-1, with no clear D. The CDR3 loop spans 12 amino acids. V shed 7 bases and J shed 5 bases, with 9 bases lying between them. Germline V gene lookup returns CDR1 SEHNR and CDR2 FQNEAQ (reference sequence). In DNA, the CDR3 is TGTGCCAGCACAGAAACGGACAATGAGCAGTTCTTC. Translating gives CASTETDNEQFF. The full variable domain, in which reference TRBV7-9 and TRBJ2-1 provide the parts outside the CDR3, is DTGVSQNPRHKITKRGQNVTFRCDPISEHNRLYWYRQTLGQGPEFLTYFQNEAQLEKSRLLSDRFSAERPKGSFSTLEIQRTEQGDSAMYLCASTETDNEQFFGPGTRLTVL.

J is TRBJ2-1 and V is TRBV7-3; 9 nucleotides align to TRBD2. Germline CDR1 is SGHTA and CDR2 is FQGTGA. Unmatched junction bases numbered 13, after V lost 5 bases and J lost 14 bases. The CDR3 totals 14 residues. The CDR3 DNA sequence: TGTGCCAGCAGCCCTAGCGGGACTCAGGAGCGAGAGTTCTTC. This encodes CASSPSGTQEREFF. The full variable domain, in which reference TRBV7-3 and TRBJ2-1 provide the parts outside the CDR3, is GAGVSQTPSNKVTEKGKYVELRCDPISGHTALYWYRQSLGQGPEFLIYFQGTGAADDSGLPNDRFFAVRPEGSVSTLKIQRTERGDSAVYLCASSPSGTQEREFFGPGTRLTVL.

V is TRBV6-1 and J is TRBJ2-4; D is undetermined. The CDR3 has 14 amino acids. Looked up from germline, CDR1 is MNHNS and CDR2 is SASEGT. Between the trimmed V and J ends, which lost 6 bases and 0 bases, there was a span of 9 bases. The CDR3 reads CASRTGPAKNIQYF. The DNA of the CDR3 is TGTGCCAGCAGGACCGGGCCAGCCAAAAACATTCAGTACTTC.

V gene TRBV21-1 combines with J gene TRBJ1-1; TRBD1, as called in the table, went unchecked against the DNA. TRBV21-1 is reported as a pseudogene. CDR3 size: 15 residues. The CDR3 region is CASSKGGTANTEAFF. The DNA of the CDR3 is TGTGCCAGCAGCAAAGGAGGGACAGCGAACACTGAAGCTTTCTTT.

This chain links TRBV29-1 with TRBJ2-1; 10 bases map to TRBD1. Germline assignment: CDR1 SQVTM and CDR2 ANQGSEA. The CDR3 loop spans 14 amino acids. V lost 7 bases and J lost 5; bases outside the gene matches: 8. CDR3 in amino acids: CSASRGTGDNEQFF. The CDR3 coding sequence is TGCAGCGCATCTCGCGGGACAGGGGACAATGAGCAGTTCTTC.

This sequence joins TRBV15 and TRBJ2-1, with TRBD2 matching 10 bases. Germline assignment: CDR1 LNHNV and CDR2 YYDKDF (reference sequence). Unmatched junction bases numbered 8, after V lost 1 base and J lost 8 bases. The length of the CDR3 is 16 residues. The CDR3 sequence: CATSRVPGLAFYEQFF. In DNA form, the CDR3 reads TGTGCCACCAGCAGAGTTCCGGGACTAGCGTTCTATGAGCAGTTCTTC.

V usage is TRBV29-1 and J usage is TRBJ2-3; D not resolved. The CDR3 is 13 residues long. V was shortened by 4 bases and J by 2 bases, with 10 bases between the two germline ends. Germline lookup yields CDR1 SQVTM and CDR2 ANQGSEA. CDR3: CSVGRLFTDTQYF. In DNA, the CDR3 is TGCAGCGTTGGACGGCTATTCACAGATACGCAGTATTTT.

V gene TRBV7-9 combines with J gene TRBJ2-1; possibly TRBD1 for D (5 bases). The CDR3 totals 15 residues. Germline loops: CDR1 SEHNR, CDR2 FQNEAQ (reference sequence). The germline V and J ends were trimmed by 4 bases and 8 bases, with 18 bases remaining between them. CDR3 in amino acids: CASSYGLTVYDEQFF. In DNA form, the CDR3 reads TGTGCCAGCAGCTACGGGTTGACAGTTTACGATGAGCAGTTCTTC.

This clone has a handful of counts. Written as DNA, the CDR3 is TGTGCCACCAGCTACTCGATTTACACTGAAGCTTTCTTT. This gives the protein CATSYSIYTEAFF. The rearrangement links TRBV15 to TRBJ1-1; the D is unclear. V lost 5 bases to trimming and J lost 3 bases, with 10 bases between them. The CDR3 totals 13 residues. The V gene's germline CDR1 is LNHNV and CDR2 YYDKDF (reference sequence).

J is TRBJ2-7 and V is TRBV6-5, with TRBD2 matching 7 bases. CDR1 and CDR2 (germline): MNHEY, SVGAGI. The CDR3 loop spans 13 amino acids. V shed 7 bases and J 3 bases; nucleotides not matched to a gene: 6. For the CDR3, the DNA is TGTGCCAGCAAAGCGGGGACGGACTACGAGCAGTACTTC. This gives the protein CASKAGTDYEQYF.

V usage is TRBV5-4 and J usage is TRBJ2-1; 7 bases are a match to TRBD1. V dropped 4 bases and J dropped 7; count of bases not matched to a gene: 17. Germline-derived CDR1 and CDR2 are SGHNT and YYREEE (reference sequence). The CDR3 spans 17 residues. For the CDR3, the DNA is TGTGCCAGCAGCCCAGATTTAAGACAGGGAGTAAGGAATGAGCAGTTCTTC. Amino acid sequence: CASSPDLRQGVRNEQFF. The full variable domain, with the rest looked up from reference TRBV5-4 and TRBJ2-1, is ETGVTQSPTHLIKTRGQQVTLRCSSQSGHNTVSWYQQALGQGPQFIFQYYREEENGRGNFPPRFSGLQFPNYSSELNVNALELDDSALYLCASSPDLRQGVRNEQFFGPGTRLTVL.

This clone was counted a few times. The chain employs TRBV4-1 and TRBJ1-1, with no clear D. CDR3 length: 13 amino acids. Germline V gene lookup returns CDR1 MGHRA and CDR2 YSYEKL. Trimming pared 1 base from V and 5 bases from J, leaving 8 bases between. CDR3 in DNA: TGCGCCAGCAGCCAAGTAGACGGTACTGAAGCTTTCTTT. It is translated as CASSQVDGTEAFF.

This clone was detected once. The V call is TRBV7-9, the J call TRBJ1-2; 8 nucleotides match TRBD1. The CDR3 totals 19 residues. The germline gives CDR1 SEHNR, CDR2 FQNEAQ (reference sequence). With 1 base clipped from V and 1 base from J, the junction kept 14 bases outside the gene matches. The CDR3 nucleotides read TGTGCCAGCAGCTTAGGTCGGGGCTTAGGACAGGGCTTTAACTATGGCTACACCTTC. Its translation is CASSLGRGLGQGFNYGYTF. Based on the CDR3 plus reference TRBV7-9 and TRBJ1-2, the full variable domain is DTGVSQNPRHKITKRGQNVTFRCDPISEHNRLYWYRQTLGQGPEFLTYFQNEAQLEKSRLLSDRFSAERPKGSFSTLEIQRTEQGDSAMYLCASSLGRGLGQGFNYGYTFGSGTRLTVV.

To note about this clone: Other nucleotide sequences from this sample produce the same CDR3. The genes are TRBV27 and TRBJ2-2; D call uncertain. This CDR3 is 12 amino acids long. CDR1 and CDR2 from the germline V gene are MNHEY and SMNVEV (reference sequence). V was clipped by 5 bases and J by 5 bases, with 6 bases between them. The DNA for the CDR3 is TGTGCCAGCAGTCTTTTGACCGGGGAGCTGTTTTTT. It codes for CASSLLTGELFF.

The chain employs TRBV27 and TRBJ1-5, with TRBD1 as a possible D gene (5 bases). The CDR3 is 17 amino acids. Germline values: CDR1 MNHEY, CDR2 SMNVEV (reference sequence). V lost 5 bases, J lost 6 bases, and 23 bases lay in between. The CDR3 nucleotides read TGTGCCAGCAGTCAAGGGGTCGCCCATCCCTTCGGTCAGCCCCAGCATTTT. Translation gives CASSQGVAHPFGQPQHF.